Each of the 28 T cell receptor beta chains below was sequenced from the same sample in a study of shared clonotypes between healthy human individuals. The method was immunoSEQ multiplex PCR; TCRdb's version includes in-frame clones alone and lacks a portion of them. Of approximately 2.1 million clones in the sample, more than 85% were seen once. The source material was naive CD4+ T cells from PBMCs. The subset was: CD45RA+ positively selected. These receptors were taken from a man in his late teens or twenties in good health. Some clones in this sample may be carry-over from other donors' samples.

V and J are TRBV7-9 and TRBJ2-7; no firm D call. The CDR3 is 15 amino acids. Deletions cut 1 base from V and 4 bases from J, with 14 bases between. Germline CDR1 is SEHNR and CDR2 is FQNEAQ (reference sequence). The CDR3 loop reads CASSLGSNGEYEQYF. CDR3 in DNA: TGTGCCAGCAGCTTAGGATCAAACGGTGAATACGAGCAGTACTTC.

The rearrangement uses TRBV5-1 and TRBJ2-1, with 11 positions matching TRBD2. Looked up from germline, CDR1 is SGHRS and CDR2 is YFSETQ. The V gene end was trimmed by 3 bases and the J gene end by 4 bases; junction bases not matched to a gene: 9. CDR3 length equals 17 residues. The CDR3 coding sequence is TGCGCCAGCAGCTACGGATCTATAGCGGGAGGGTACAATGAGCAGTTCTTC. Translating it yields CASSYGSIAGGYNEQFF.

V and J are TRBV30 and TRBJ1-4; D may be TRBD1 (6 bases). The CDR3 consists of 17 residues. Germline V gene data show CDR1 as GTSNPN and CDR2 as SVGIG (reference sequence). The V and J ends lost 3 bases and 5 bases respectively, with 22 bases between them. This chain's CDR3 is CAWSPLGEGGTNEKLFF. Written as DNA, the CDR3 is TGTGCCTGGAGCCCTCTGGGAGAGGGGGGAACCAATGAAAAACTGTTTTTT.

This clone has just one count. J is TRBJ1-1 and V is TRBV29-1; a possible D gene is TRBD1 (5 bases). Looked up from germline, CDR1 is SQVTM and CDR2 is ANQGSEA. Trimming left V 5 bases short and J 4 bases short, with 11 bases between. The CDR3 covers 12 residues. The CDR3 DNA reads TGCAGCGTTTCAGGGCAGGGCACTGAAGCTTTCTTT. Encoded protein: CSVSGQGTEAFF.

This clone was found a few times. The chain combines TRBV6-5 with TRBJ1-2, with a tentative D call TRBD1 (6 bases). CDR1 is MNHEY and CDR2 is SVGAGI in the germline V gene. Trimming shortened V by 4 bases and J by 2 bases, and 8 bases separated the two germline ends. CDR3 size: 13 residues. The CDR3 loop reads CASSWTANYGYTF. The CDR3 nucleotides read TGTGCCAGCAGTTGGACAGCCAACTATGGCTACACCTTC.

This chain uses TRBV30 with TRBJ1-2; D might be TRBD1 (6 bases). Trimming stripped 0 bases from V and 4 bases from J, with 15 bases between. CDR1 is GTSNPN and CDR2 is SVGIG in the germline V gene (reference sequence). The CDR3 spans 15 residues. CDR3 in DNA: TGTGCCTGGAGTGTAGGGGGACGGTTCGGCTATGGCTACACCTTC. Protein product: CAWSVGGRFGYGYTF. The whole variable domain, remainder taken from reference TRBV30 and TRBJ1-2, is SQTIHQWPATLVQPVGSPLSLECTVEGTSNPNLYWYRQAAGRGLQLLFYSVGIGQISSEVPQNLSASRPQDRQFILSSKKLLLSDSGFYLCAWSVGGRFGYGYTFGSGTRLTVV.

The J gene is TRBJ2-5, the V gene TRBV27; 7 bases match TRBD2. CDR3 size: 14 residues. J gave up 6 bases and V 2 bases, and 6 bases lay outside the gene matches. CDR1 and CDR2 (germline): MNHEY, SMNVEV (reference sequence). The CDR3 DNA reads TGTGCCAGCAGTTTAAGGCGGGAGTTAAAGACCCAGTACTTC. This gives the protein CASSLRRELKTQYF.

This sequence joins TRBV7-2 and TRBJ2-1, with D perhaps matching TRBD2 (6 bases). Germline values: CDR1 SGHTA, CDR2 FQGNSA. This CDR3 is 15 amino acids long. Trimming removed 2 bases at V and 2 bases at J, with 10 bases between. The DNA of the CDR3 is TGTGCCAGCAGCTTACTAGCGAACGCCTACAATGAGCAGTTCTTC. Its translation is CASSLLANAYNEQFF.

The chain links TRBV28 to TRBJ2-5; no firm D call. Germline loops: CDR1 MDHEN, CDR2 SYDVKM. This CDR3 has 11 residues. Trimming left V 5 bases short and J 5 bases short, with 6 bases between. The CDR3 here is CASSEVETQYF. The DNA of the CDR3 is TGTGCCAGCAGTGAGGTTGAGACCCAGTACTTC.

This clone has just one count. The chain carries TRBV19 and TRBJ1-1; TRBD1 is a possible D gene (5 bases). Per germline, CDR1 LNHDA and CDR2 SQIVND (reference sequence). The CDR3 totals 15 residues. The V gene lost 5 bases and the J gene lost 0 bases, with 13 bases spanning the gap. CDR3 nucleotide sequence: TGTGCCAGTAGTGATCTCCCGGGACTGAACACTGAAGCTTTCTTT. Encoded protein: CASSDLPGLNTEAFF. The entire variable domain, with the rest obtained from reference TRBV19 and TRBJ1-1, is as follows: DGGITQSPKYLFRKEGQNVTLSCEQNLNHDAMYWYRQDPGQGLRLIYYSQIVNDFQKGDIAEGYSVSREKKESFPLTVTSAQKNPTAFYLCASSDLPGLNTEAFFGQGTRLTVV.

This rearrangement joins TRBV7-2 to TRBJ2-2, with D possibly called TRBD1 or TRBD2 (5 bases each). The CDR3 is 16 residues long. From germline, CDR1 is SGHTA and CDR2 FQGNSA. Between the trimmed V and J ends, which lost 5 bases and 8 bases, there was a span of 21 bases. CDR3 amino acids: CASSLPPGQAVGELFF. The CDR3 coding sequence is TGTGCCAGCAGCCTCCCCCCGGGGCAGGCGGTAGGGGAGCTGTTTTTT. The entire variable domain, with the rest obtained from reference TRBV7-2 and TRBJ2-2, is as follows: GAGVSQSPSNKVTEKGKDVELRCDPISGHTALYWYRQSLGQGLEFLIYFQGNSAPDKSGLPSDRFSAERTGGSVSTLTIQRTQQEDSAVYLCASSLPPGQAVGELFFGEGSRLTVL.

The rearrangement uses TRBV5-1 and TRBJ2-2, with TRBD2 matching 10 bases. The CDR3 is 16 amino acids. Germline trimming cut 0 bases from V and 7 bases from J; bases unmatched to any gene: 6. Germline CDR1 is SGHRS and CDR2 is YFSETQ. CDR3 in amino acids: CASSLAVRTSGGELFF. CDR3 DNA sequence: TGCGCCAGCAGCTTGGCGGTGCGGACTAGCGGCGGGGAGCTGTTTTTT.

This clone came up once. The CDR3 spells CASSLESEDTQYF. In nucleotides, the CDR3 is TGTGCCAGCAGCTTAGAGTCGGAGGATACGCAGTATTTT. The V and J genes are TRBV11-3 and TRBJ2-3; D is ambiguous. With 0 bases removed from V and 6 bases from J, the gap between germline ends came to 7 bases. The germline CDR1 and CDR2 sequences are SGHNT and YENEEA. The length of the CDR3 is 13 residues.

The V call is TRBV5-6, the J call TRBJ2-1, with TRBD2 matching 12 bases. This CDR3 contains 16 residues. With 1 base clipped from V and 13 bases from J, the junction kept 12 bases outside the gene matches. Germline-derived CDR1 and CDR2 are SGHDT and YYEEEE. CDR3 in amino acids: CASSLRLAGGREQQFF. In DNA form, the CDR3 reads TGTGCCAGCAGCTTGAGGCTAGCGGGAGGGAGAGAGCAACAGTTCTTC.

The CDR3 DNA reads TGTGCCAGTAGTATAGACCCCGGGACAGCTGAAGCTTTCTTT. Its translation: CASSIDPGTAEAFF. The V call is TRBV19, the J call TRBJ1-1; 7 bases fit TRBD1. Germline V gives CDR1 LNHDA, CDR2 SQIVND (reference sequence). V gave up 0 bases and J gave up 6 bases; unmatched junction bases: 4. This CDR3 is 14 amino acids long.

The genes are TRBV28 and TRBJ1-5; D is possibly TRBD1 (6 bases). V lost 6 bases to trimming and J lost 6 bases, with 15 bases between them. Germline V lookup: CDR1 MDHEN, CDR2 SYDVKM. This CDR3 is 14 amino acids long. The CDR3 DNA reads TGTGCCAGCAGCCGAGGGGGGGCAGGTCAGCCCCAGCATTTT. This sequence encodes CASSRGGAGQPQHF.

CDR3 in amino acids: CASSLRASQETQYF. The CDR3 nucleotides read TGCGCCAGCAGCTTGCGGGCTAGTCAAGAGACCCAGTACTTC. J is TRBJ2-5 and V is TRBV5-1; D is undetermined. Trimming took 1 base from V and 2 from J, leaving 9 bases between them. This CDR3 is 14 amino acids long. Germline V gene lookup returns CDR1 SGHRS and CDR2 YFSETQ.

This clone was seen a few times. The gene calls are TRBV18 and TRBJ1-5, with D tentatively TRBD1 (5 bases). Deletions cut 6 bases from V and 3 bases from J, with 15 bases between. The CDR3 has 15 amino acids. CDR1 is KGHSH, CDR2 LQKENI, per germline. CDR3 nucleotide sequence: TGTGCCAGCTCCTCCCAGGGCAGCTCCAATCAGCCCCAGCATTTT. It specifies CASSSQGSSNQPQHF.

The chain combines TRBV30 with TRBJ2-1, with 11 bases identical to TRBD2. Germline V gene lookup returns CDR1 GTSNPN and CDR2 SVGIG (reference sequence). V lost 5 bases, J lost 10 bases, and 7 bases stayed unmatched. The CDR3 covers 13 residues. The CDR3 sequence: CAWSSGRLDEQFF. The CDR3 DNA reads TGTGCCTGGTCTAGCGGGAGGCTGGACGAGCAGTTCTTC.

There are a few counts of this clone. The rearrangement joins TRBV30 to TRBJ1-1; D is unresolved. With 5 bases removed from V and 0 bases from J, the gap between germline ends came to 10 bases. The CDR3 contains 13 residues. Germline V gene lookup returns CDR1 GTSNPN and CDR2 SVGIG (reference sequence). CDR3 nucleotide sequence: TGTGCCTGGTTCCCCTCCTTGAACACTGAAGCTTTCTTT. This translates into CAWFPSLNTEAFF. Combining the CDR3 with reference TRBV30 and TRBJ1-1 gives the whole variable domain SQTIHQWPATLVQPVGSPLSLECTVEGTSNPNLYWYRQAAGRGLQLLFYSVGIGQISSEVPQNLSASRPQDRQFILSSKKLLLSDSGFYLCAWFPSLNTEAFFGQGTRLTVV.

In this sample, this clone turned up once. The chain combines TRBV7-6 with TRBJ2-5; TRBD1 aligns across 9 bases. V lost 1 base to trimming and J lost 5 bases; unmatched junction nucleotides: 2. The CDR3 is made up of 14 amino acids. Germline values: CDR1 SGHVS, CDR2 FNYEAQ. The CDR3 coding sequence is TGTGCCAGCAGCTTAGGGACAGGGGAGGAGACCCAGTACTTC. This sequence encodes CASSLGTGEETQYF.

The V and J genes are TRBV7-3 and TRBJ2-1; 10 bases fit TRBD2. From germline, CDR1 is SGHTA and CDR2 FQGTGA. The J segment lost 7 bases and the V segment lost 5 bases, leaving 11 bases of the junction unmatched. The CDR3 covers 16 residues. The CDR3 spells CASSPLPSGLANEQFF. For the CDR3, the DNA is TGTGCCAGCAGCCCCCTACCCTCGGGACTAGCGAATGAGCAGTTCTTC.

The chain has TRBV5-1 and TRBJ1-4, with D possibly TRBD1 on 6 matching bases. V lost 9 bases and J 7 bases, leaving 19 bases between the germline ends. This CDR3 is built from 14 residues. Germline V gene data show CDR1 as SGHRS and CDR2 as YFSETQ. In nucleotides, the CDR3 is TGCGCCACCTCGCCCGGGACATTGGGTGAAAAACTGTTTTTT. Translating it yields CATSPGTLGEKLFF. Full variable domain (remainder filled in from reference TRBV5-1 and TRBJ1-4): KAGVTQTPRYLIKTRGQQVTLSCSPISGHRSVSWYQQTPGQGLQFLFEYFSETQRNKGNFPGRFSGRQFSNSRSEMNVSTLELGDSALYLCATSPGTLGEKLFFGSGTQLSVL.

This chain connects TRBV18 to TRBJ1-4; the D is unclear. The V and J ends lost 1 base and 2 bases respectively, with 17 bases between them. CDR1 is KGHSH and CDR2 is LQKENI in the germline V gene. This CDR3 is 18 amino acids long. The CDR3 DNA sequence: TGTGCCAGCTCACCACGGTCCACAAAAAGGACGACTAATGAAAAACTGTTTTTT. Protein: CASSPRSTKRTTNEKLFF.

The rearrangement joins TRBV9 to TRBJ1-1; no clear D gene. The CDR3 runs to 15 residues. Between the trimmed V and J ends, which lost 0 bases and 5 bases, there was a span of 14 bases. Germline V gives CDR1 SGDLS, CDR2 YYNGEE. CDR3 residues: CASSVAGELKTEAFF. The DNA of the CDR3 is TGTGCCAGCAGCGTAGCGGGCGAATTAAAGACTGAAGCTTTCTTT. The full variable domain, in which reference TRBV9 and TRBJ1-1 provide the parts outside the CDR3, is DSGVTQTPKHLITATGQRVTLRCSPRSGDLSVYWYQQSLDQGLQFLIQYYNGEERAKGNILERFSAQQFPDLHSELNLSSLELGDSALYFCASSVAGELKTEAFFGQGTRLTVV.

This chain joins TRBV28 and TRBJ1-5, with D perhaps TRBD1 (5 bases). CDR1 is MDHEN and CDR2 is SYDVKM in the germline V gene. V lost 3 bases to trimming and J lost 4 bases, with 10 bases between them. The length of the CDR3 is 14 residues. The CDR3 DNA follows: TGTGCCAGCAGTTTGAGCCAGGGAAATCAGCCCCAGCATTTT. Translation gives CASSLSQGNQPQHF.

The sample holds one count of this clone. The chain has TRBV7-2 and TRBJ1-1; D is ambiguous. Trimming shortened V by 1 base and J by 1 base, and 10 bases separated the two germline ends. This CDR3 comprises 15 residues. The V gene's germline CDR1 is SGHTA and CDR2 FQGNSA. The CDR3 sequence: CASSLEGRWNTEAFF. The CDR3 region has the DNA TGTGCCAGCAGCTTAGAAGGACGATGGAACACTGAAGCTTTCTTT.

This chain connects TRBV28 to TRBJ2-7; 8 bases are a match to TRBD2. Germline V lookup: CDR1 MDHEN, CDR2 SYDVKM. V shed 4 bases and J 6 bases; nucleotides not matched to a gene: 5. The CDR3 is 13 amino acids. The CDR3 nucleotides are TGTGCCAGCAGTTCCGGGAGGGTTCCCGAGCAGTACTTC. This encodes CASSSGRVPEQYF.